The rows below give T cell receptor beta chains drawn from one sample of a study of siplizumab effects on memory and regulatory T cells. Profiling relied on immunoSEQ multiplex PCR, and the TCRdb table lists in-frame clones only, not all of them. The sample carries about 70,000 clones, 75% to 90% recorded once. Sequenced sample: Tregs sorted from blood. Receptors were obtained from a human donor in good health. Both conserved end residues are part of each CDR3. The D gene is left open where the match is weak. Part of the rows lack a size; the others show once, few, many or a class for expanded clones.

>TRBJ2-1|TRBV4-1|NA|TRBD2
TGCGCCAGCAGCCAAGATGGTAGCGGGAGACTATACAATGAGCAGTTCTTC
CASSQDGSGRLYNEQFF
>TRBJ1-5|TRBV19|NA|NA
TGTGCCAGTAGTAATGGGGGGGATCAGCCCCAGCATTTT
CASSNGGDQPQHF
>TRBJ2-7|TRBV10-3|few|TRBD1
TGTGCCATCTCGGGACAGGGGATAGGCGAGCAGTACTTC
CAISGQGIGEQYF
>TRBJ1-1|TRBV5-1|NA|NA
TGCGCCAGCAGCTTGGTTACAGGGCATTCGAACACTGAAGCTTTCTTT
CASSLVTGHSNTEAFF
>TRBJ1-1|TRBV2|NA|NA
TGTGCCAGTTCCTCGGACCCCAAGAGTACTGAAGCTTTCTTT
CASSSDPKSTEAFF
>TRBJ2-4|TRBV18|NA|NA
TGTGCCAGCTCACCACCAACGAAGGGGGCCAAAAACATTCAGTACTTC
CASSPPTKGAKNIQYF
>TRBJ2-5|TRBV30|once|NA
TGTGCCTGGATTGAGGGAGAAGAGACCCAGTACTTC
CAWIEGEETQYF
>TRBJ2-5|TRBV27|NA|NA
TGTGCCAGCAGCCTAAACAGGGTACAAGAGACCCAGTACTTC
CASSLNRVQETQYF
>TRBJ2-3|TRBV6-5|NA|TRBD2
TGTGCCTCTGGGGCTAGCGGATTCACAGATACGCAGTATTTT
CASGASGFTDTQYF
>TRBJ2-7|TRBV6-6|NA|TRBD2
TGTGCCAGCAGTTCACCCGGGAGGCTTTATGGCGAGCAGTACTTC
CASSSPGRLYGEQYF
>TRBJ1-1|TRBV12-5|few|TRBD1
TGTGCTAGTGGTATAACAGGGGGCAGGCCTGAAGCTTTCTTT
CASGITGGRPEAFF
>TRBJ2-7|TRBV6-5|NA|TRBD1
TGTGCCAGCAGATACTCCGGGACAGTCTCCTACGAGCAGTACTTC
CASRYSGTVSYEQYF
>TRBJ2-7|TRBV5-4|NA|TRBD1
TGTGCCAGCAGAGAACAGGGGGGTCGATCCTACGAGCAGTACTTC
CASREQGGRSYEQYF
>TRBJ1-1|TRBV7-3|NA|NA
TGTGCCAGCAGCTTAAACAGGGATGGCACTGAAGCTTTCTTT
CASSLNRDGTEAFF
>TRBJ2-5|TRBV5-1|NA|NA
TGCGCCAGCAGCTTGGGCGGGAAGCAAGAGACCCAGTACTTC
CASSLGGKQETQYF
>TRBJ1-4|TRBV4-1|NA|NA
TGCGCCAGCAGCCCAGGGGTTAGCTTTGGTGAAAAACTGTTTTTT
CASSPGVSFGEKLFF
>TRBJ2-7|TRBV6-5|NA|NA
TGTGCCAGCAGTTTGAGACTGTTTTACGAGCAGTACTTC
CASSLRLFYEQYF
>TRBJ2-3|TRBV7-8|NA|NA
TGTGCCAGCAGCGGGGCTAGACGCGCTGCTGGCACAGATACGCAGTATTTT
CASSGARRAAGTDTQYF
>TRBJ2-1|TRBV29-1|NA|NA
TGCAGCGTTGAATTCAGGATGAATTACAATGAGCAGTTCTTC
CSVEFRMNYNEQFF
>TRBJ2-4|TRBV11-3|NA|TRBD2
TGTGCCAGCAGCTTAGTTGCTAGCGGAGAAAACATTCAGTACTTC
CASSLVASGENIQYF
>TRBJ1-5|TRBV7-9|once|NA
TGTGCCAGCAGCTTAGGAGGGTTCGATCAGCCCCAGCATTTT
CASSLGGFDQPQHF
>TRBJ1-5|TRBV7-2|NA|NA
TGTGCCAGCAGCGCGAGGGACCCAAATCAGCCCCAGCATTTT
CASSARDPNQPQHF
>TRBJ2-3|TRBV7-2|NA|TRBD2
TGTGCCAGCAGCTTTAGCGGGAGCACAGATACGCAGTATTTT
CASSFSGSTDTQYF
>TRBJ2-7|TRBV27|NA|TRBD2
TGTGCCAGCAGTCCCGGGTGGGGGCGGGAGGGCCTAGGGTACGAGCAGTACTTC
CASSPGWGREGLGYEQYF
>TRBJ1-5|TRBV19|once|NA
TGTGCCAGTACCGGGCGGAGGAGCAATCAGCCCCAGCATTTT
CASTGRRSNQPQHF
>TRBJ2-7|TRBV30|NA|TRBD1
TGTGCCTGGAGTGCGGGGACAGGGTCCGGCTCCTACGAGCAGTACTTC
CAWSAGTGSGSYEQYF
>TRBJ2-2|TRBV10-3|NA|TRBD2
TGTGCCACCCTAAATAGCGGGAGGATGGCCGGGGAGCTGTTTTTT
CATLNSGRMAGELFF
>TRBJ2-1|TRBV28|once|NA
TGTGCCAGCGGATTAAGGCCAGGGACCTACAATGAGCAGTTCTTC
CASGLRPGTYNEQFF
>TRBJ2-1|TRBV11-2|NA|NA
TGTGCCAGCAGCCGGAGGATCCGAGGGTACAATGAGCAGTTCTTC
CASSRRIRGYNEQFF
>TRBJ2-3|TRBV7-3|NA|TRBD2
TGTGCCAGCAGCTTCCTAGCGGGAGTAGCAGATACGCAGTATTTT
CASSFLAGVADTQYF
>TRBJ2-5|TRBV6-1|NA|NA
TGTGCCAGCAGTACCGGGGCTAGGGGGACCCAGTACTTC
CASSTGARGTQYF
>TRBJ2-3|TRBV19|NA|TRBD2
TGTGCCAGTACCACCCTAGCGGGAGCCGGGACAGATACGCAGTATTTT
CASTTLAGAGTDTQYF
>TRBJ2-5|TRBV5-1|NA|TRBD1
TGCGCCAGCAGCCCGCGAGGGGGCGCGGAGACCCAGTACTTC
CASSPRGGAETQYF
>TRBJ2-3|TRBV28|NA|TRBD1
TGTGCCATCAGGGGGAGAAACACATTTACAGATACGCAGTATTTT
CAIRGRNTFTDTQYF
>TRBJ2-5|TRBV18|NA|NA
TGTGCCAGCTCACCACAGACCCAAGAGACCCAGTACTTC
CASSPQTQETQYF
>TRBJ2-7|TRBV15|NA|NA
TGTGCCACCAGCAGGGCCGGGACTTGGCGCAACGAGCAGTACTTC
CATSRAGTWRNEQYF
>TRBJ2-7|TRBV28|few|NA
TGTGCCAGCAGCAACTTTGCCGAGCAGTACTTC
CASSNFAEQYF
>TRBJ2-7|TRBV19|NA|NA
TGTGCCAGTAGCCGATCGACAGACAACTCCTACGAGCAGTACTTC
CASSRSTDNSYEQYF
>TRBJ1-2|TRBV5-4|NA|NA
TGTGCCAGCAGCTCCGGAACCAGGTTGTCTAACTATGGCTACACCTTC
CASSSGTRLSNYGYTF
>TRBJ2-7|TRBV13|NA|NA
TGTGCCAGCAGCTTAGAGTTAGCGAGCTCCTACGAGCAGTACTTC
CASSLELASSYEQYF
>TRBJ2-1|TRBV7-2|NA|TRBD2
TGTGCCAGCAGCCCTGAGGGGAGGGCGGGGTATGAGCAGTTCTTC
CASSPEGRAGYEQFF
>TRBJ2-7|TRBV5-4|NA|NA
TGTGCCAGCAGCTTGGCAGGGGACGAGCAGTACTTC
CASSLAGDEQYF
>TRBJ2-7|TRBV5-1|NA|TRBD2
TGCGCCAGCAGCTTACAGGGACTAGCGGCCTCCTACGAGCAGTACTTC
CASSLQGLAASYEQYF
>TRBJ2-1|TRBV5-5|NA|TRBD2
TGTGCCAGCGCCGTTGGAGCGGGAGGCTCCTACAATGAGCAGTTCTTC
CASAVGAGGSYNEQFF
>TRBJ2-3|TRBV9|NA|TRBD2
TGTGCCAGCAGCGTAGACATAGCGGGAAGCACCATTGGATATACGCAGTATTTT
CASSVDIAGSTIGYTQYF
>TRBJ2-7|TRBV18|NA|TRBD2
TGTGCCAGCTCGCTGGGACTAGCGGGAGATCGCGAGCAGTACTTC
CASSLGLAGDREQYF
>TRBJ2-2|TRBV29-1|NA|TRBD2
TGCAGCGGTGGGACTAGCGGGACCGGGGAGCTGTTTTTT
CSGGTSGTGELFF
>TRBJ2-7|TRBV15|NA|TRBD1
TGTGCCACCAGCAGGGGACAGACCTACGAGCAGTACTTC
CATSRGQTYEQYF